Below, 30 T cell receptor beta chains from the same sample are listed, as sequenced in a study of response to subunit inactivated influenza vaccine. TCRdb reprocessed the RT-PCR reads with MiXCR, giving one entry per CDR3 protein. The profile covers 500,000 to 550,000 distinct CDR3 sequences, with less than 8% appearing a single time and under 15% taken by the ten largest. The material sequenced was PBMCs from blood, taken roughly 24 months after vaccination. These receptors all come from a man aged 45 to 70 who received an inactivated influenza vaccine.

There are a few counts of this clonotype. V and J are TRBV12-3 or TRBV12-4 and TRBJ2-7; no clear D. Trimming cost V 4 bases and J 5 bases, with 18 bases left between them. The CDR3 has 15 residues. This CDR3 is CASSSSTAKRDEQYF. The DNA for the CDR3 is TGTGCCAGCAGTTCAAGTACAGCCAAAAGGGACGAGCAGTACTTC.

The table lists this clonotype with many counts. The chain employs TRBV9 and TRBJ2-7; 7 bases align to TRBD1. The trim removed 4 bases at V and 2 bases at J, leaving 9 bases unmatched. The germline V gene encodes CDR1 SGDLS and CDR2 YYNGEE. This CDR3 region has 15 residues. For the CDR3, the DNA is TGTGCCAGCAGCATAAAGGGGGACAGCGCCTACGAGCAGTACTTC. This codes for CASSIKGDSAYEQYF. Complete variable domain (other parts from reference TRBV9 and TRBJ2-7): DSGVTQTPKHLITATGQRVTLRCSPRSGDLSVYWYQQSLDQGLQFLIQYYNGEERAKGNILERFSAQQFPDLHSELNLSSLELGDSALYFCASSIKGDSAYEQYFGPGTRLTVT.

This clonotype is a singleton in its sample. This may be a read error, as it is one base from a much larger clone. CDR3 sequence reads: CAWSVSWTWELFF. For the CDR3, the DNA is TGTGCCTGGAGCGTGTCTTGGACCTGGGAGCTGTTTTTT. This rearrangement joins TRBV30 to TRBJ2-2, with D uncertain. Trimming removed 3 bases at V and 9 bases at J, with 14 bases between. Germline V gene lookup returns CDR1 GTSNPN and CDR2 SVGIG (reference sequence). The CDR3 extends over 13 amino acids.

This clonotype occurred a few times. This sequence joins TRBV6-5 and TRBJ2-7, with TRBD1 as a possible D gene (6 bases). The length of the CDR3 is 14 residues. The germline gives CDR1 MNHEY, CDR2 SVGAGI. The germline V and J ends were trimmed by 0 bases and 5 bases, with 11 bases remaining between them. CDR3 amino acids: CASSYSDSRDEQYF. CDR3 in DNA: TGTGCCAGCAGTTACTCGGACAGTAGGGACGAGCAGTACTTC.

Notes on this clonotype: The junction shows a germline mismatch at one end, possibly a read error. V gene TRBV12-3 or TRBV12-4 combines with J gene TRBJ2-6, with 7 nucleotides matching TRBD1. The CDR3 runs 17 residues. The CDR3 nucleotides read TGTGCCAGCAGTTTACCGACAGGGAGCTCTGGGGCCGACGTCCTGACTTTC. It encodes CASSLPTGSSGADVLTF.

Note on this clonotype: The junction departs from the called germline gene at one end, perhaps through a read error. J is TRBJ2-5 and V is TRBV6-1; D may be TRBD2 (6 bases). This CDR3 has 15 residues. Per the germline V gene, CDR1 is MNHNS and CDR2 is SASEGT. Here the CDR3 reads CASSQAGGYQETQYF. In DNA form, the CDR3 reads TGTGCCAGCAGTCAAGCGGGCGGGTACCAAGAGACCCAGTACTTC.

This clonotype has a handful of counts. The rearrangement joins TRBV4-2 to TRBJ2-5, with D tentatively TRBD1 (5 bases). This CDR3 is 15 amino acids long. V lost 1 base and J lost 2, with 11 bases in between. Per germline, CDR1 LGHNA and CDR2 YNFKEQ. The CDR3 is CASSQAAGQQETQYF. In DNA, the CDR3 is TGTGCCAGCAGCCAAGCGGCAGGGCAACAAGAGACCCAGTACTTC.

The chain links TRBV20-1 to TRBJ2-2, with TRBD2 as a possible D gene (6 bases). The length of the CDR3 is 16 residues. CDR1 and CDR2 from the germline V gene are DFQATT and SNEGSKA (reference sequence). Between the trimmed V and J ends, which lost 0 bases and 8 bases, there was a span of 19 bases. DNA for the CDR3: TGCAGTGCTAGAGAGCGTCTAGCTGGGGGAGGTGGGGAGCTGTTTTTT. It yields the protein CSARERLAGGGGELFF.

Points on this clonotype: Just one base apart from a much larger clone, this may be a read error. The DNA of the CDR3 is TGTGCCAGCGGCCAAGATGGGGATGCTGAAGCTTTCTTT. This translates into CASGQDGDAEAFF. V usage is TRBV4-2 and J usage is TRBJ1-1, with no clear D. The V gene's germline CDR1 is LGHNA and CDR2 YNFKEQ. The CDR3 loop spans 13 amino acids.

In this sample, this clonotype turned up a few times. CDR3 DNA: TGCAGTGCTAGCGCCTCTAGGGCTGAAGCTTTCTTT. Protein sequence: CSASASRAEAFF. J is TRBJ1-1 and V is TRBV20-1; D gene ambiguous. The CDR3 has 12 amino acids. Looked up from germline, CDR1 is DFQATT and CDR2 is SNEGSKA (reference sequence). V dropped 3 bases and J dropped 6 bases, with 11 bases sitting between them.

This clonotype was seen a handful of times. The rearrangement links TRBV20-1 to TRBJ2-7, with D tentatively TRBD1 (6 bases). Per germline, CDR1 DFQATT and CDR2 SNEGSKA (reference sequence). Trimming removed 0 bases from V and 1 base from J, with 22 bases in between. The CDR3 spans 18 residues. The DNA for the CDR3 is TGCAGTGCTAGAGATCTGGGGTATCAGGACAGCTCGTCCTACGAGCAGTACTTC. As protein: CSARDLGYQDSSSYEQYF.

This clonotype was counted ten times or more. This chain joins TRBV6-5 and TRBJ2-7; D uncertain. Trimming removed 0 bases from V and 1 base from J, with 10 bases in between. Germline loops: CDR1 MNHEY, CDR2 SVGAGI. CDR3 length: 15 residues. In nucleotides, the CDR3 is TGTGCCAGCAGTTACTCAAGCAGGAATTCCTACGAGCAGTACTTC. Translated: CASSYSSRNSYEQYF.

This clonotype was counted a few times. The chain links TRBV6-1 to TRBJ2-3; perhaps TRBD2 as D (6 bases). V was cut by 1 base and J by 0 bases, with 8 bases left in between. The CDR3 spans 15 residues. Per germline, CDR1 MNHNS and CDR2 SASEGT. This CDR3 is CASSEGGGSTDTQYF. Here the CDR3 DNA reads TGTGCCAGCAGTGAAGGTGGGGGGAGCACAGATACGCAGTATTTT.

CDR3 bases: TGTGCCAGCTCCCTCCAGCGGGGTTACGAGCAGTACTTC. This sequence encodes CASSLQRGYEQYF. The chain carries TRBV18 and TRBJ2-7; 7 bases are shared with TRBD2. The V gene end was trimmed by 6 bases and the J gene end by 4 bases; junction bases not matched to a gene: 6. Germline CDR1 is KGHSH and CDR2 is LQKENI. This CDR3 region has 13 residues.

This clonotype was counted many times. V and J are TRBV28 and TRBJ2-1; tentative D call: TRBD2 (6 bases). V lost 5 bases, J lost 2 bases, and 22 bases lay in between. In germline, CDR1 is MDHEN, CDR2 SYDVKM. The length of the CDR3 is 18 residues. CDR3 nucleotides: TGTGCCAGCAGTCAACGAAGAGGAAGCGGGTTGACCTACAATGAGCAGTTCTTC. Encoded protein: CASSQRRGSGLTYNEQFF.

There are many counts of this clonotype. This chain uses TRBV6-2 or TRBV6-3 with TRBJ2-7; TRBD2 aligns across 7 bases. CDR3 length: 14 amino acids. The V segment lost 2 bases and the J segment 3 bases; nucleotides outside the gene matches: 4. Germline CDR1 reads MNHEY; CDR2 reads SVGEGT. The CDR3 coding sequence is TGTGCCAGCAGTTACGTGTCGGGGGGCTACGAGCAGTACTTC. The encoded protein is CASSYVSGGYEQYF.

The table lists this clonotype with a few counts. The gene calls are TRBV29-1 and TRBJ1-2; 9 bases fit TRBD1. Germline values: CDR1 SQVTM, CDR2 ANQGSEA. Unmatched junction bases numbered 6, after V lost 6 bases and J lost 1 base. This CDR3 contains 14 residues. CDR3 loop: CSVVGTGHNYGYTF. In DNA form, the CDR3 reads TGCAGCGTGGTAGGGACAGGGCATAACTATGGCTACACCTTC.

The gene calls are TRBV11-2 and TRBJ2-5; the D gene could be TRBD1 or TRBD2 (5 bases each). V was clipped by 4 bases and J by 5 bases, with 14 bases between them. Germline V gives CDR1 SGHAT, CDR2 FQNNGV. There are 14 residues in the CDR3. CDR3 DNA: TGTGCCAGCAGCTCCCGGTTGGGGGTGGAGACCCAGTACTTC. Translating gives CASSSRLGVETQYF. Complete variable domain (other parts from reference TRBV11-2 and TRBJ2-5): EAGVAQSPRYKIIEKRQSVAFWCNPISGHATLYWYQQILGQGPKLLIQFQNNGVVDDSQLPKDRFSAERLKGVDSTLKIQPAKLEDSAVYLCASSSRLGVETQYFGPGTRLLVL.

This clonotype has more than one count but fewer than ten. The chain has TRBV20-1 and TRBJ2-1; a possible D gene is TRBD2 (6 bases). The CDR3 runs to 16 residues. The germline CDR1 and CDR2 sequences are DFQATT and SNEGSKA (reference sequence). V was clipped by 0 bases and J by 6 bases, with 18 bases between them. The CDR3 spells CSARDRAGLASNEQFF. The DNA for the CDR3 is TGCAGTGCTAGAGATCGGGCGGGACTCGCTAGCAATGAGCAGTTCTTC.

This chain connects TRBV7-2 to TRBJ2-1, with unresolved D. CDR3 size: 14 residues. Trimming stripped 7 bases from V and 0 bases from J, with 10 bases between. CDR1 and CDR2 from the germline V gene are SGHTA and FQGNSA. CDR3 in amino acids: CASNTPFSYNEQFF. For the CDR3, the DNA is TGTGCCAGCAACACCCCCTTCTCCTACAATGAGCAGTTCTTC.

This clonotype was counted at least ten times. V usage is TRBV12-3 or TRBV12-4 and J usage is TRBJ2-1; D perhaps matches TRBD2 (7 bases). Trimming cost V 0 bases and J 4 bases, with 10 bases left between them. This CDR3 is 15 amino acids long. The CDR3 coding sequence is TGTGCCAGCAGTTTAGCGGGGGGGCTTTACAATGAGCAGTTCTTC. Amino acids: CASSLAGGLYNEQFF.

The gene calls are TRBV5-1 and TRBJ2-5; D not certain. The CDR3 covers 14 residues. V was cut by 1 base and J by 2 bases, with 9 bases left in between. From germline, CDR1 is SGHRS and CDR2 YFSETQ. CDR3 region: CASSLRTQQETQYF. DNA for the CDR3: TGCGCCAGCAGCTTGCGGACCCAACAAGAGACCCAGTACTTC.

The V call is TRBV5-6, the J call TRBJ2-7, with a tentative D call TRBD2 (5 bases). Germline V gives CDR1 SGHDT, CDR2 YYEEEE. V lost 0 bases and J lost 7, with 20 bases in between. This CDR3 is 16 amino acids long. This CDR3 reads CASSLVPGMDLEEQYF. CDR3 in DNA: TGTGCCAGCAGCTTGGTGCCGGGGATGGACCTGGAAGAGCAGTACTTC.

This chain connects TRBV10-3 to TRBJ1-1; 10 bases fit TRBD1. The V and J ends lost 6 bases and 0 bases, in that order; junction bases with no gene match: 1. This CDR3 is built from 14 residues. The germline V gene has CDR1 ENHRY and CDR2 SYGVKD. The CDR3 is CAIRTGGLNTEAFF. The CDR3 DNA follows: TGTGCCATCAGGACAGGGGGCTTGAACACTGAAGCTTTCTTT.

This clonotype has a handful of counts. This sequence joins TRBV7-2 and TRBJ2-1; 8 bases align to TRBD2. In germline, CDR1 is SGHTA, CDR2 FQGNSA. J gave up 4 bases and V 5 bases, and 13 bases lay outside the gene matches. There are 17 residues in the CDR3. CDR3 in amino acids: CASSPAIGSGTYNEQFF. The CDR3 DNA sequence: TGTGCCAGCAGCCCTGCGATTGGTAGCGGGACGTACAATGAGCAGTTCTTC.

The chain links TRBV29-1 to TRBJ2-1; D possibly corresponds to TRBD2 (7 bases). CDR3 length: 14 residues. Germline V gene lookup returns CDR1 SQVTM and CDR2 ANQGSEA. V lost 4 bases and J lost 1, with 11 bases in between. CDR3 sequence (DNA): TGCAGCGTTGGCGGGGGCTCGTCCTACAATGAGCAGTTCTTC. Amino acid sequence: CSVGGGSSYNEQFF.

The sample holds many counts of this clonotype. The chain recombines TRBV12-3 or TRBV12-4 with TRBJ2-1, with D uncertain. The CDR3 spans 12 residues. Between the trimmed V and J ends, which lost 3 bases and 0 bases, there was a span of 0 bases. The CDR3 DNA reads as TGTGCCAGCAGTTTCTCCTACAATGAGCAGTTCTTC. Translating it yields CASSFSYNEQFF.

This clonotype was observed a few times. The chain joins TRBV11-3 to TRBJ2-1; D is uncertain. Trimming removed 0 bases at V and 13 bases at J, with 13 bases between. The CDR3 has 13 amino acids. Germline CDR1 reads SGHNT; CDR2 reads YENEEA. The CDR3 sequence: CASSLEGSSIQFF. The CDR3 DNA sequence: TGTGCCAGCAGCTTAGAAGGGTCTTCTATCCAGTTCTTC.

This clonotype has at least ten counts. The chain joins TRBV4-2 to TRBJ2-7, with TRBD1 as a possible D gene (5 bases). In germline, CDR1 is LGHNA, CDR2 YNFKEQ. Between the trimmed V and J ends, which lost 4 bases and 2 bases, there was a span of 18 bases. The CDR3 extends over 16 amino acids. In nucleotides, the CDR3 is TGTGCCAGCAGCCGACAGCTAACAGGTCAGGCCTACGAGCAGTACTTC. Protein sequence: CASSRQLTGQAYEQYF.

This clonotype has a count of ten or more. The chain carries TRBV29-1 and TRBJ2-3; no clear D gene. The germline V gene encodes CDR1 SQVTM and CDR2 ANQGSEA. The CDR3 contains 13 residues. Trimming left V 8 bases short and J 3 bases short, with 15 bases between. The CDR3, as DNA: TGCAGCTTACAGTCCGGACGAACAGATACGCAGTATTTT. It codes for CSLQSGRTDTQYF.